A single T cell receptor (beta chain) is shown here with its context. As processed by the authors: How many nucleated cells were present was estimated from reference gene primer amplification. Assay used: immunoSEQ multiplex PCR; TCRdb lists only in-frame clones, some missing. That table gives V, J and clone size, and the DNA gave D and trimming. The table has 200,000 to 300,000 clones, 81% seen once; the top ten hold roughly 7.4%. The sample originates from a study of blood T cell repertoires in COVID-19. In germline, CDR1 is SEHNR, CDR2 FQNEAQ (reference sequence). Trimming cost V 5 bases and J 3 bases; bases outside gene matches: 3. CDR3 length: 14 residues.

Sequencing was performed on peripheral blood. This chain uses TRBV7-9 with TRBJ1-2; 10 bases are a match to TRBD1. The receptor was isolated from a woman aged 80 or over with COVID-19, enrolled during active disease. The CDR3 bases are TGTGCCAGCAGCCCCGGGACAGGGGACTATGGCTACACCTTC. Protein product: CASSPGTGDYGYTF.